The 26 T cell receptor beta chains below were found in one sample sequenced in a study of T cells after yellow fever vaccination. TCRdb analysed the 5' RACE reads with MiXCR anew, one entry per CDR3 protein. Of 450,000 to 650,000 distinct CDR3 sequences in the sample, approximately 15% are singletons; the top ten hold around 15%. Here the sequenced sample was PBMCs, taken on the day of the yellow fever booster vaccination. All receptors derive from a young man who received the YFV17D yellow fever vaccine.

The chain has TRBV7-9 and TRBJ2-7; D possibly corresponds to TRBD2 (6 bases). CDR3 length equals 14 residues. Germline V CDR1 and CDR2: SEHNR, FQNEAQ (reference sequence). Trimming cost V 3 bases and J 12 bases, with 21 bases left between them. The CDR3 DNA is TGTGCCAGCAGCTTTTCCGTCTCTCCGGGAGACGTGTACTTC. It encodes CASSFSVSPGDVYF.

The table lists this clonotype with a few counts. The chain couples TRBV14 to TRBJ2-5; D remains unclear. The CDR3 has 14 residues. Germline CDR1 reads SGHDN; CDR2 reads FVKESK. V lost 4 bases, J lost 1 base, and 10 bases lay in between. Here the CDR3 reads CASSLRVTQETQYF. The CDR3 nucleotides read TGTGCCAGCAGCCTGCGCGTTACCCAAGAGACCCAGTACTTC. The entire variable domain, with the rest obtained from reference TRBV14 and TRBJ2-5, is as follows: EAGVTQFPSHSVIEKGQTVTLRCDPISGHDNLYWYRRVMGKEIKFLLHFVKESKQDESGMPNNRFLAERTGGTYSTLKVQPAELEDSGVYFCASSLRVTQETQYFGPGTRLLVL.

Here the CDR3 reads CASSPGKHNEQFF. The CDR3 bases are TGTGCCAGCAGCCCTGGAAAGCACAATGAGCAGTTCTTC. The chain couples TRBV12-3 or TRBV12-4 to TRBJ2-1; D remains unclear. V lost 6 bases and J lost 5, with 11 bases in between. This CDR3 contains 13 residues.

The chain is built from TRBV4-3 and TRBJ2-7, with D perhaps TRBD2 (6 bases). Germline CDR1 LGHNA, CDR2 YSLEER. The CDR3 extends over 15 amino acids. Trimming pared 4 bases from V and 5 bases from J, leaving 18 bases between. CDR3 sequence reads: CASSPVFGGVDEQYF. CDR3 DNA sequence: TGCGCCAGCAGCCCCGTTTTTGGAGGGGTAGACGAGCAGTACTTC.

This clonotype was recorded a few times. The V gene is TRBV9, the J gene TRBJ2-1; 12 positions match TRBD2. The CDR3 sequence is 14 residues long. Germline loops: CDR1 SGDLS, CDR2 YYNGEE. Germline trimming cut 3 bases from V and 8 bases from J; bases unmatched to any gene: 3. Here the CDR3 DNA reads TGTGCCAGCAGCGGGACTAGCGGGATTGATGAGCAGTTCTTC. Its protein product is CASSGTSGIDEQFF.

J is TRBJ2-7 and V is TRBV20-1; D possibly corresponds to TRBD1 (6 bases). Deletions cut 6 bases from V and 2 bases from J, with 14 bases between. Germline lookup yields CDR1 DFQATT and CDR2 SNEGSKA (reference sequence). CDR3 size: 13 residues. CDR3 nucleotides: TGCAGTGCCCGCCGGGACAACACCTACGAGCAGTACTTC. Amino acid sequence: CSARRDNTYEQYF.

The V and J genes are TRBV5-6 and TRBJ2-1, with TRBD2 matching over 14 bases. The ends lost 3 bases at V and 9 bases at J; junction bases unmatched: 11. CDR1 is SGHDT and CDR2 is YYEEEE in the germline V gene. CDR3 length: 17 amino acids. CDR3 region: CASSSELGLAGVLEQFF. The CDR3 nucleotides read TGTGCCAGCAGCTCAGAATTGGGACTAGCGGGAGTTCTTGAGCAGTTCTTC. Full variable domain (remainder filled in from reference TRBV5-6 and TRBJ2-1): DAGVTQSPTHLIKTRGQQVTLRCSPKSGHDTVSWYQQALGQGPQFIFQYYEEEERQRGNFPDRFSGHQFPNYSSELNVNALLLGDSALYLCASSSELGLAGVLEQFFGPGTRLTVL.

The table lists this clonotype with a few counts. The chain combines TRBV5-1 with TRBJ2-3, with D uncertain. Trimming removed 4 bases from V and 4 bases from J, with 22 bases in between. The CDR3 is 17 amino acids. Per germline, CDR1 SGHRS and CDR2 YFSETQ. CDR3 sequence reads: CASSPAVGAGVADTQYF. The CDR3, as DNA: TGCGCCAGCAGCCCGGCCGTGGGCGCCGGCGTGGCAGATACGCAGTATTTT.

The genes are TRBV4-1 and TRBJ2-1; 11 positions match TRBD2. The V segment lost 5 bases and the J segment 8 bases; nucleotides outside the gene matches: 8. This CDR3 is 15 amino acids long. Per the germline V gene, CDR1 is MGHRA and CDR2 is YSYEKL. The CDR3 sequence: CASSLTSGSSYEQFF. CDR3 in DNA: TGCGCCAGCAGCTTAACTAGCGGGAGTAGCTATGAGCAGTTCTTC.

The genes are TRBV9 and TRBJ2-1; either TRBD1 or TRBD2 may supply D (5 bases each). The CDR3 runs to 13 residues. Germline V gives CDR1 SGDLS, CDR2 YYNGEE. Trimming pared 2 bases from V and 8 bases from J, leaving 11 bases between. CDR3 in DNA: TGTGCCAGCAGCGTTTTGGGGGATGATGAGCAGTTCTTC. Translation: CASSVLGDDEQFF.

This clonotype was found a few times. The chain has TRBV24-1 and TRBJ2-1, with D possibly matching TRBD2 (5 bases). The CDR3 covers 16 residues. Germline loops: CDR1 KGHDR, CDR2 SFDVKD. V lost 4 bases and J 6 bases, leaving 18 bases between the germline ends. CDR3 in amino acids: CATSDLRGFTVNEQFF. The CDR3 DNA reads TGTGCCACCAGTGACCTCCGGGGTTTCACGGTCAATGAGCAGTTCTTC.

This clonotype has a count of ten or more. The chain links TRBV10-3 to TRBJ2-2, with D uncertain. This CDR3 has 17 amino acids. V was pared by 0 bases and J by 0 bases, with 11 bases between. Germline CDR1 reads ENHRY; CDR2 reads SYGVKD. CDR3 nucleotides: TGTGCCATCAGTGAGTCTAGTGGGCCCTCGAACACCGGGGAGCTGTTTTTT. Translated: CAISESSGPSNTGELFF.

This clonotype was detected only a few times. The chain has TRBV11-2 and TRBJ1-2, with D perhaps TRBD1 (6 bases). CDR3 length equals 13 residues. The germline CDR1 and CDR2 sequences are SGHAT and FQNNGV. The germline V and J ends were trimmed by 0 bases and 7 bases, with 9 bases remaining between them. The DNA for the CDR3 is TGTGCCAGCAGCTTAGAGGGGGCGGGTGGCTACACCTTC. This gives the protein CASSLEGAGGYTF.

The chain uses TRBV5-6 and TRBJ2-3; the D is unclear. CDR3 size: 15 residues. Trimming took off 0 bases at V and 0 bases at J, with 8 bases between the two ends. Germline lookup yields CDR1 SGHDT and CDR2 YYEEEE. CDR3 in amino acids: CASSLGLESTDTQYF. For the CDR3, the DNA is TGTGCCAGCAGCTTGGGACTTGAGAGCACAGATACGCAGTATTTT.

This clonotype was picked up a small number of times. The CDR3 protein is CASSGPGRRYTRQFF. The DNA of the CDR3 is TGTGCCAGCAGCGGCCCGGGACGGCGCTACACTAGGCAGTTCTTC. This chain links TRBV21-1 with TRBJ2-1; TRBD1, the table's D call, was not compared with the DNA. TRBV21-1 is described as a pseudogene. This CDR3 is 15 amino acids long.

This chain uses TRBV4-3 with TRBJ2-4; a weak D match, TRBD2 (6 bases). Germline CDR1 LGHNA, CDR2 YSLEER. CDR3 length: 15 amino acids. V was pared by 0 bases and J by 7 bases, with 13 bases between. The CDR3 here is CASSQEPAGGNIQYF. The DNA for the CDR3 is TGCGCCAGCAGCCAAGAGCCAGCGGGTGGTAACATTCAGTACTTC.

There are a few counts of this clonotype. CDR3 sequence (DNA): TGTGCCAGCAGCTCATACGAGAGGGGAGGGAACATTCAGTACTTC. Its protein product is CASSSYERGGNIQYF. This rearrangement joins TRBV7-9 to TRBJ2-4, with 7 bases aligning to TRBD2. V shed 4 bases, J shed 7 bases, and the junction held 10 bases outside the gene matches. The CDR3 totals 15 residues. The germline CDR1 and CDR2 sequences are SEHNR and FQNEAQ (reference sequence).

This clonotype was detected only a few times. The CDR3, as DNA: TGTGCCAGCTCCGGCGGCCCATCGAGCACTGAAGCTTTCTTT. Its translation: CASSGGPSSTEAFF. The rearrangement links TRBV18 to TRBJ1-1; D remains unclear. V lost 6 bases and J 4 bases, leaving 15 bases between the germline ends. The CDR3 has 14 amino acids. Per the germline V gene, CDR1 is KGHSH and CDR2 is LQKENI.

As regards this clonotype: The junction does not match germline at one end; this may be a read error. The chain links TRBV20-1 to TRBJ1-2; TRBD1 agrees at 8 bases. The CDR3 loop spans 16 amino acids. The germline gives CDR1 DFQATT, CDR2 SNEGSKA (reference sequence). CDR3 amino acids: CSARETGVLTKYGYTF. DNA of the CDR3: TGCAGTGCTAGAGAGACAGGGGTTTTGACTAAATATGGCTACACCTTC.

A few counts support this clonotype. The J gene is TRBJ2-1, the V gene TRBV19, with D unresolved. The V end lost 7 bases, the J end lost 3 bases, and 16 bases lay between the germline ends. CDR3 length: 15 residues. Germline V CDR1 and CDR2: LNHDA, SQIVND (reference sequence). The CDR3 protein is CASTSSAGLYNEQFF. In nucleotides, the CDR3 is TGTGCCAGTACCTCGAGCGCCGGGCTCTACAATGAGCAGTTCTTC.

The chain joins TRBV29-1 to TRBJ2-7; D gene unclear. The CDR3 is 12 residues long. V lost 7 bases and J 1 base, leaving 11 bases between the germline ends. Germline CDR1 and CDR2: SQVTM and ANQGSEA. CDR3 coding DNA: TGCAGCGCGCGGACCCCATCCTACGAGCAGTACTTC. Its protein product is CSARTPSYEQYF.

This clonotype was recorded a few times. The CDR3 sequence: CASSQEQADVPEQYF. CDR3 nucleotide sequence: TGCGCCAGCAGCCAAGAGCAGGCAGATGTACCCGAGCAGTACTTC. The chain carries TRBV4-3 and TRBJ2-7; D gene uncertain. In germline, CDR1 is LGHNA, CDR2 YSLEER. CDR3 length: 15 residues. V lost 0 bases to trimming and J lost 6 bases, with 15 bases between them.

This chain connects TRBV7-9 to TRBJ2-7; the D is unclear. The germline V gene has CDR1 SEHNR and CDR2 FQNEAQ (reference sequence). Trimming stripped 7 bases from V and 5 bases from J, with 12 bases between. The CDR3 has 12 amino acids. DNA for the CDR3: TGTGCCAGCAACTCCCGGACGAACGAGCAGTACTTC. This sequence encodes CASNSRTNEQYF.

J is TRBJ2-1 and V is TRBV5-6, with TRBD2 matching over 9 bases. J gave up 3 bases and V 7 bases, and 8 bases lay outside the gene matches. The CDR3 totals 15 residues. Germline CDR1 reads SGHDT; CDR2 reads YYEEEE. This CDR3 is CASEISGSYYNEQFF. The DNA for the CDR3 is TGTGCCAGCGAGATTAGCGGGAGCTACTACAATGAGCAGTTCTTC.

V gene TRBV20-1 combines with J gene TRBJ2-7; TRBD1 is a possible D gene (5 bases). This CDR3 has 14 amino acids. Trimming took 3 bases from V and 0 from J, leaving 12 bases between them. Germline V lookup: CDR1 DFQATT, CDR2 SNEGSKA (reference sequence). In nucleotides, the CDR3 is TGCAGTGCTAGTCCCAGGGCTAGCTCCTACGAGCAGTACTTC. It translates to CSASPRASSYEQYF.

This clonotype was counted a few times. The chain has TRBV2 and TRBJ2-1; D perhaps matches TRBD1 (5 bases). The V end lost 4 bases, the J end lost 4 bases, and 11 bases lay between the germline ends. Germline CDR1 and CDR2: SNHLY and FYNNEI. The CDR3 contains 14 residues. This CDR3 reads CASSGQSTYNEQFF. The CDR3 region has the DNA TGTGCCAGCAGTGGACAGTCTACTTACAATGAGCAGTTCTTC.